The T cell receptor (beta chain) described here comes from a study of T cell repertoires in cytomegalovirus infection (dated by TCRdb to about 2019). Study-level background: Alongside well-studied HLA-B-restricted epitopes, the peptide stimulations were aimed at recently identified HLA-C-restricted CMV epitopes, whose presentation resists viral immunomodulation. Because public TCR beta signatures pointed to carriage of CMV infection together with the matching HLA type, the HLA type of each donor mattered for the analysis. Paper-wide results and their limitations: Carriers of CMV infection plus the relevant HLA type were discriminated by the cumulative frequency of public TCR beta family members in the study cohort and in an independent approximately 360-donor cohort. The ex vivo response was dominated by HLA-C-restricted CMV-specific TCR beta clonotypes, which also provided the single most frequent clonotype in two of eight donors.

This clonotype has just a few counts. The antigen it binds to is not known. No base quality information exists; no much larger clone differs at one position. This sample's treatment or condition label indicates: in vitro stimulation with specific CMV peptide epitopes to enrich CMV-specific T cells. Sequencing was carried out with an Illumina HiSeq 1500. TCRdb redid the processing of the public reads, applying fastp at Q25 and MiXCR, and retained in-frame beta chains. Entries are consolidated by CDR3 protein sequence, retaining the most common genes and DNA. In all, the sample holds roughly 990,000 distinct CDR3 sequences, and about 33% of those were seen once. The ten top clones hold roughly 13% of the sample. Measured from the cysteine to the phenylalanine, the CDR3 is 14 residues long. Kept here is only the CDR3 DNA, which spans 42 bases and is read in frame from base 1. Per the germline V gene (reference sequence), PRHDT is the CDR1 and FYEKMQ is the CDR2. Ends trimmed: V by 2 bases, J by 13 bases; bases unmatched to a gene: 11.

The sequence came from a human donor in good health (CMV status not recorded). Some clones in this sample may be carry-over from other donors' samples. This chain is built from TRBV13 and TRBJ2-4, with 7 central nucleotides matching TRBD1. The input for sequencing was cultured CD8+ T cells from PBMCs, taken from culture after CMV antigen stimulation. In nucleotides, the sequence is TGTGCCAGCAGCTTAAAAAGGGGGCGCGGGCCCCAGTACTTC. Translated, this gives CASSLKRGRGPQYF.